This T cell receptor beta chain was observed in a study of cytomegalovirus exposure and HLA in healthy donors. Concerning this clone: Antigen: not known.

Study-wide results and caveats: Using the classifier, cytomegalovirus status was reportedly diagnosed with high specificity and sensitivity.

The V end was cut by 1 base, the J end by 1 base, with 11 bases between. Looked up from germline, CDR1 is MGHRA and CDR2 is YSYEKL. This CDR3 contains 16 residues. The PCR ran on 60 Vbeta and 13 Jbeta primers. The repertoire was sequenced with immunoSEQ multiplex PCR; TCRdb's copy has only in-frame clones and lacks some. In the table there are 150,000 or so clones, roughly 74% of which are singletons. The V call is TRBV4-1, the J call TRBJ1-5; D possibly corresponds to TRBD1 (5 bases). Sequencing input: PBMCs. The TCR originated in a man aged 18 to 35 in good health and CMV-seronegative. In nucleotides, the CDR3 is TGCGCCAGCAGCCAAGGTAGGGGAGGGAGCAATCAGCCCCAGCATTTT. This sequence encodes CASSQGRGGSNQPQHF.